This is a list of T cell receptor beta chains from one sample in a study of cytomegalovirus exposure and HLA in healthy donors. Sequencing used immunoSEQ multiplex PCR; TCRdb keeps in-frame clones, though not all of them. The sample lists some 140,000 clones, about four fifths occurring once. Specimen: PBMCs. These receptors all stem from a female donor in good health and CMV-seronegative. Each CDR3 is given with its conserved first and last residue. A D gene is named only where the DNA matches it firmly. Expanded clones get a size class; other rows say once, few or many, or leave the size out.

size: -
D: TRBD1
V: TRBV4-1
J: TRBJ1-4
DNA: TGCGCCAGCAGCCAAGAAGGGACAGCGCTTGAAAAACTGTTTTTT
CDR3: CASSQEGTALEKLFF

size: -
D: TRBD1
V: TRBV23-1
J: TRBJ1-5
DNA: TGCGCCAGCAGTCAATCAGGGGACAGGGGTTGGGGTAATAGCAATCAGCCCCAGCATTTT
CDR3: CASSQSGDRGWGNSNQPQHF

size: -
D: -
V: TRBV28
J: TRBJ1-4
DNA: TGTGCCAGCAGTTTATTCCGGGGAAGCCCTGTCGAAAAACTGTTTTTT
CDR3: CASSLFRGSPVEKLFF

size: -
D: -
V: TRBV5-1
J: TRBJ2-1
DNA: TGCGCCAGCAGCTTCGACAGAGACAATGAGCAGTTCTTC
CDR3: CASSFDRDNEQFF

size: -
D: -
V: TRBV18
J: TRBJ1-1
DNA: TGTGCCAGCTCACTGGACAGGAACACTGAAGCTTTCTTT
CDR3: CASSLDRNTEAFF

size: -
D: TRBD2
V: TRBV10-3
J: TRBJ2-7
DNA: TGTGCCATCAGGGGGACTAGCGGTCGCTACGAGCAGTACTTC
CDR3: CAIRGTSGRYEQYF

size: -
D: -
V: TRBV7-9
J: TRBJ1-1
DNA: TGTTCCAGCAGCTTGTCTACCCTCGTTGCTTTCTTT
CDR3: CSSSLSTLVAFF

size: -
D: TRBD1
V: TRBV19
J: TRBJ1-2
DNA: TGTGCCAGTAGTATGGCACAGGGGACGGGCTACACCTTC
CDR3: CASSMAQGTGYTF

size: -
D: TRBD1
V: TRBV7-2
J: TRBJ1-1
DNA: TGTGCCAGCAGCTTCGACAGGGCTGGGAACACTGAAGCTTTCTTT
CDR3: CASSFDRAGNTEAFF

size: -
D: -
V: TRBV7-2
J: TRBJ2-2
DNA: TGTGCCAGCAGCCCCCAGAGCGTGTCGAACACCGGGGAGCTGTTTTTT
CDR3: CASSPQSVSNTGELFF

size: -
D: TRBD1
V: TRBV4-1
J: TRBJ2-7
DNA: TGCGCCAGCAGTCTCGGACCGGGACAGGATTCCTACGAGCAGTACTTC
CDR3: CASSLGPGQDSYEQYF

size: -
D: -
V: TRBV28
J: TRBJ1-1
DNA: TGTGCCAGCAGTTTATCGGGGGGATTCACTGAAGCTTTCTTT
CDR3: CASSLSGGFTEAFF

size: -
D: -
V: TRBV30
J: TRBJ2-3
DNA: TGTGCCTGGAGTGCGGACGGGGGGCCGACAGATACGCAGTATTTT
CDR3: CAWSADGGPTDTQYF

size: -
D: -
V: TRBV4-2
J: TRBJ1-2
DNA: TGTGCCAGCAGCCAAGATAGCCTTGGCTACACCTTC
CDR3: CASSQDSLGYTF

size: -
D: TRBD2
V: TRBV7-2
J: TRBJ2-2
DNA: TGTGCCAGCAGCTTAGGGAGCGGGGGGGCTATAACCGGGGAGCTGTTTTTT
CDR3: CASSLGSGGAITGELFF

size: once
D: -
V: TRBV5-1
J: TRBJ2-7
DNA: TGCGCCAGCAGCTTAAACCCAGGCTCCTACGAGCAGTACTTC
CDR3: CASSLNPGSYEQYF

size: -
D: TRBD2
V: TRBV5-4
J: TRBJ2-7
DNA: TGTGCCAGCACCTCGAGGAGCGGGAGTAGTTACGAGCAGTACTTC
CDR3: CASTSRSGSSYEQYF

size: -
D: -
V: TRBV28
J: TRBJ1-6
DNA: TGTGCCAGCAGCCTACCGCCCGAGGGGGTCAATTCACCCCTCCACTTT
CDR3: CASSLPPEGVNSPLHF

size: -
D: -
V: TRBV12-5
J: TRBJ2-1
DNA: TGTGCTAGTGGTTTGGTACCCGGTCAGGGAAACAATGAGCAGTTCTTC
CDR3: CASGLVPGQGNNEQFF

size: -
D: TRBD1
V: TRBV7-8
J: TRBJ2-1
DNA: TGTGCCAGCAGCACGCACAGGGGCAATGAGCAGTTCTTC
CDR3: CASSTHRGNEQFF

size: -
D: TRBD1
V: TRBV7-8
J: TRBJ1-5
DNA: TGTGCCAGCAGCTTAAATCCGAGACAGGGGGTATTTCAGCCCCAGCATTTT
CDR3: CASSLNPRQGVFQPQHF

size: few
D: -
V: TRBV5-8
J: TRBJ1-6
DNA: TGTGCCAGCAGCTTGTGGACAGCTTCCGATAATTCACCCCTCCACTTT
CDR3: CASSLWTASDNSPLHF

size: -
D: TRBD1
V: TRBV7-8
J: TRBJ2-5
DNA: TGTGCCAGCAGCTCCGGGGTGGGACAGGGGAGTTCTCAGACCCAGTACTTC
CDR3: CASSSGVGQGSSQTQYF

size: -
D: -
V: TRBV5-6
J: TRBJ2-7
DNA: TGTGCCAGCAGCTTGCTTAGTGCCGAGCAGTACTTC
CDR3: CASSLLSAEQYF

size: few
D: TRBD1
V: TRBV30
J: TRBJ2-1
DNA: TGTGCCTGGAGTGGACCCCGGACAGGAGGCAATGAGCAGTTCTTC
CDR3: CAWSGPRTGGNEQFF

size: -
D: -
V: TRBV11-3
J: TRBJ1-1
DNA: TGTGCCAGCAGCTTACCACAGGGTCCGATACGAGAAGCTTTCTTT
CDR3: CASSLPQGPIREAFF

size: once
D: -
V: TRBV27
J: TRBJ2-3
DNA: TGTGCCAGCACCGAGGGAGTAGGCGCAGATACGCAGTATTTT
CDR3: CASTEGVGADTQYF

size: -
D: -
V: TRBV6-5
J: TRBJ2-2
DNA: TGTGCCAGCAGCCCGCACTCTAGCACCGGGGAGCTGTTTTTT
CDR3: CASSPHSSTGELFF

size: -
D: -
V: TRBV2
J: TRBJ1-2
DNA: TGTGCCAGTAAGGCGGGGCTTAACTATGGCTACACCTTC
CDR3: CASKAGLNYGYTF

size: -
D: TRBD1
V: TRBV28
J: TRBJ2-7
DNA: TGTGCCAGCAGTTGGGACAGGGGGTTCTCCTACGAGCAGTACTTC
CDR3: CASSWDRGFSYEQYF

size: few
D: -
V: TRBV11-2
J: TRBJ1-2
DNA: TGTGCCAGCAGCTTAGCCGGGGACTCGAGCTATGGCTACACCTTC
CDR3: CASSLAGDSSYGYTF

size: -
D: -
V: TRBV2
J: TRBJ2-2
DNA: TGTGCCAGCAGTGGCGGTACGAACACCGGGGAGCTGTTTTTT
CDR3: CASSGGTNTGELFF

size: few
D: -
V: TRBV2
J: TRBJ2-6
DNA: TGTGCCAGCACCGTCCTTGGGGCCAACGTCCTGACTTTC
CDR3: CASTVLGANVLTF

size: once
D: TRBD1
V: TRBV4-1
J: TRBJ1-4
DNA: TGCGCCAGCAGCCTTGGACAGGGGGCTTTAGAAAAACTGTTTTTT
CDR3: CASSLGQGALEKLFF

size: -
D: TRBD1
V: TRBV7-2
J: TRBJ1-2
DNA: TGTGCCAGCAGTCAGACAGGGACTGACTATGGCTACACCTTC
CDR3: CASSQTGTDYGYTF

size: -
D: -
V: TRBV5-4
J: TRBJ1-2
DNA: TGTGCCAGCAGCTTGGTCGGGGGATCGGAGGGCTACACCTTC
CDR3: CASSLVGGSEGYTF

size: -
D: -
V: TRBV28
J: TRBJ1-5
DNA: TGTGCCAGCAGTCTGTCTGGAGGGTATCAGCCCCAGCATTTT
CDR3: CASSLSGGYQPQHF